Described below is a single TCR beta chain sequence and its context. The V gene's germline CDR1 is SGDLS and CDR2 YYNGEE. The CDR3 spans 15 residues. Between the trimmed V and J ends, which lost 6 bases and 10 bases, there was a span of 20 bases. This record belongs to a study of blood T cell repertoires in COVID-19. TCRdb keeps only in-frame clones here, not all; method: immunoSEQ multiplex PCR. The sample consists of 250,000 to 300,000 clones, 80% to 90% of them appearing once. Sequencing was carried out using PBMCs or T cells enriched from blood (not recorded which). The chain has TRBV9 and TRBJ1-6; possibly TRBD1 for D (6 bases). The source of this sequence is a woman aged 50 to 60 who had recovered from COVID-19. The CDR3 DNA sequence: TGTGCCAGCAAACGGGAACAGGGTTCGGGATCACCCCTCCACTTT. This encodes CASKREQGSGSPLHF. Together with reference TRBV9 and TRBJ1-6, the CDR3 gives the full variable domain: DSGVTQTPKHLITATGQRVTLRCSPRSGDLSVYWYQQSLDQGLQFLIQYYNGEERAKGNILERFSAQQFPDLHSELNLSSLELGDSALYFCASKREQGSGSPLHFGNGTRLTVT.